One and the same sample provided the 16 T cell receptor beta chains below, sequenced in a study of blood T cell repertoires in COVID-19. The data were produced by immunoSEQ multiplex PCR, yet TCRdb's version contains in-frame clones alone and is incomplete. The sample yields under 450,000 clones, approximately 93% seen once. Sequenced material: PBMCs or T cells enriched from blood (not recorded which). These receptor sequences come from a woman in her forties who had been exposed to COVID-19.

This clone was observed once. This sequence joins TRBV6-4 and TRBJ1-1, with 7 bases identical to TRBD1. This CDR3 spans 15 amino acids. V lost 6 bases to trimming and J lost 6 bases; unmatched junction nucleotides: 13. CDR1 and CDR2 (germline): MRHNA, SNTAGT. The CDR3 region is CASRRDSSWSSEAFF. The CDR3, as DNA: TGTGCCAGCAGACGGGACAGTTCTTGGTCTTCTGAAGCTTTCTTT.

The chain combines TRBV5-4 with TRBJ1-1; 7 nucleotides match TRBD1. The germline CDR1 and CDR2 sequences are SGHNT and YYREEE (reference sequence). V lost 2 bases and J lost 5; bases outside the gene matches: 6. The CDR3 is 14 residues long. CDR3 in amino acids: CASSLQGPGTEAFF. CDR3 bases: TGTGCCAGCAGCTTACAGGGGCCAGGGACTGAAGCTTTCTTT. Drawing the rest from reference TRBV5-4 and TRBJ1-1, the complete variable domain is ETGVTQSPTHLIKTRGQQVTLRCSSQSGHNTVSWYQQALGQGPQFIFQYYREEENGRGNFPPRFSGLQFPNYSSELNVNALELDDSALYLCASSLQGPGTEAFFGQGTRLTVV.

The chain joins TRBV15 to TRBJ1-3; D is possibly TRBD1 (6 bases). V was clipped by 4 bases and J by 2 bases, with 9 bases between them. The CDR3 is 14 amino acids. CDR1 and CDR2 (germline): LNHNV, YYDKDF (reference sequence). The CDR3 bases are TGTGCCACCAGCACAGGGGCTCCTGGAAACACCATATATTTT. Translated: CATSTGAPGNTIYF.

The chain uses TRBV7-9 and TRBJ1-5; D is perhaps TRBD1 (6 bases). The CDR3 covers 13 residues. Germline values: CDR1 SEHNR, CDR2 FQNEAQ (reference sequence). V lost 8 bases to trimming and J lost 11 bases, with 19 bases between them. CDR3 sequence (DNA): TGTGCCAGCGGAGACAGGACGGGAAAGGCCCAGCATTTT. Residues: CASGDRTGKAQHF.

J is TRBJ2-5 and V is TRBV24-1; TRBD1 aligns across 10 bases. The ends lost 2 bases at V and 4 bases at J; junction bases unmatched: 3. Looked up from germline, CDR1 is KGHDR and CDR2 is SFDVKD. The CDR3 contains 15 residues. CDR3 in amino acids: CATSDSRTGGETQYF. In DNA form, the CDR3 reads TGTGCCACCAGTGATTCCCGGACAGGGGGAGAGACCCAGTACTTC.

The CDR3 sequence is CASSLNLAGVNEQFF. For the CDR3, the DNA is TGTGCCAGTAGCCTAAACCTAGCGGGAGTTAATGAGCAGTTCTTC. The genes are TRBV19 and TRBJ2-1; 10 bases align to TRBD2. V was pared by 6 bases and J by 7 bases, with 9 bases of the junction left unmatched. CDR3 length: 15 residues. Germline V gene lookup returns CDR1 LNHDA and CDR2 SQIVND (reference sequence).

V and J are TRBV12-3 or TRBV12-4 and TRBJ1-2; D perhaps matches TRBD1 (5 bases). The CDR3 has 13 residues. The V and J ends lost 2 bases and 8 bases respectively, with 12 bases between them. This chain's CDR3 is CASSLLQGSGYTF. CDR3 nucleotide sequence: TGTGCCAGCAGTTTACTTCAGGGTTCAGGCTACACCTTC.

The J gene is TRBJ1-2, the V gene TRBV10-1; no clear D gene. With 4 bases removed from V and 6 bases from J, the gap between germline ends came to 9 bases. The V gene's germline CDR1 is WNHNN and CDR2 SYGVQD (reference sequence). The CDR3 totals 12 residues. The CDR3 loop is CASSATGDGYTF. The CDR3, as DNA: TGCGCCAGCAGTGCTACGGGAGATGGCTACACCTTC.

The J gene is TRBJ1-4, the V gene TRBV5-1; 12 bases line up with TRBD1. The ends lost 3 bases at V and 10 bases at J; junction bases unmatched: 4. The CDR3 is made up of 14 amino acids. The germline gives CDR1 SGHRS, CDR2 YFSETQ. The CDR3 DNA reads TGCGCCAGCAGCTCCGGGACAGGGGGCCGAAAACTGTTTTTT. Protein sequence: CASSSGTGGRKLFF.

For this clone: This CDR3 is also generated by other DNA sequences in the sample. This rearrangement joins TRBV6-5 to TRBJ1-2; 7 bases agree with TRBD1. Trimming took 6 bases from V and 0 from J; bases not matched to a gene: 4. Germline V lookup: CDR1 MNHEY, CDR2 SVGAGI. The CDR3 consists of 14 residues. DNA of the CDR3: TGTGCCAGCAGCCGGGACAGAGCTAACTATGGCTACACCTTC. Protein: CASSRDRANYGYTF.

V and J are TRBV12-5 and TRBJ2-7, with a tentative D call TRBD1 (5 bases). Trimming removed 2 bases from V and 4 bases from J, with 15 bases in between. CDR1 is LGHNT, CDR2 FRNRAP, per germline. CDR3 length: 15 amino acids. CDR3 nucleotide sequence: TGTGCTAGTGGTTTGAGCCAGGGAAGGGGTTACGAGCAGTACTTC. The encoded protein is CASGLSQGRGYEQYF.

V and J are TRBV30 and TRBJ1-3; D ambiguous. This CDR3 region has 12 residues. Germline assignment: CDR1 GTSNPN and CDR2 SVGIG (reference sequence). Trimming pared 3 bases from V and 4 bases from J, leaving 7 bases between. In nucleotides, the CDR3 is TGTGCCTGGAGCTCCCGGGGAAACACCATATATTTT. Its translation is CAWSSRGNTIYF.

The rearrangement joins TRBV6-1 to TRBJ1-1; no clear D gene. Germline CDR1 MNHNS, CDR2 SASEGT. Trimming took off 2 bases at V and 1 base at J, with 11 bases between the two ends. The CDR3 extends over 15 amino acids. For the CDR3, the DNA is TGTGCCAGCAGTGAATATCCTCCCCGGAACACTGAAGCTTTCTTT. Translation: CASSEYPPRNTEAFF.

This clone came up many times. This chain connects TRBV7-9 to TRBJ2-7, with 7 nucleotides matching TRBD1. With V trimmed by 5 bases and J by 0 bases, 4 bases remained unmatched. CDR1 is SEHNR and CDR2 is FQNEAQ in the germline V gene (reference sequence). The CDR3 extends over 14 amino acids. The CDR3 region has the DNA TGTGCCAGCAGCGGTACAGGGGTCTCCTACGAGCAGTACTTC. It is translated as CASSGTGVSYEQYF.

The rearrangement joins TRBV5-1 to TRBJ2-1, with TRBD2 identical over 9 bases. The trim removed 7 bases at V and 6 bases at J, leaving 11 bases unmatched. Per germline, CDR1 SGHRS and CDR2 YFSETQ. This CDR3 contains 15 residues. CDR3 in DNA: TGCGCCAGCCTACGGTCGAGCGGGGGGCCCAATGAGCAGTTCTTC. Amino acids: CASLRSSGGPNEQFF.

The rearrangement links TRBV9 to TRBJ1-5; D remains ambiguous. CDR1 and CDR2 (germline): SGDLS, YYNGEE. The V gene lost 8 bases and the J gene lost 5 bases, with 14 bases spanning the gap. There are 13 residues in the CDR3. CDR3 protein: CASGLLGDQPQHF. As DNA, the CDR3 is TGTGCCAGTGGACTCCTTGGGGATCAGCCCCAGCATTTT.